One and the same sample provided the 21 T cell receptor beta chains below, sequenced in a study of blood T cell repertoires in COVID-19. The protocol was immunoSEQ multiplex PCR, while the TCRdb copy is restricted to in-frame clones and leaves out a portion. The table shows over 110,000 clones, with 80% to 90% occurring only once. The sequencing sample was made of peripheral blood. These receptors were collected from a woman in her forties or fifties with acute or convalescent COVID-19.

The CDR3 region is CASSGTWTYEQYF. The CDR3 DNA reads TGTGCCAGCAGTGGGACTTGGACCTACGAGCAGTACTTC. This chain links TRBV6-6 with TRBJ2-7; the D gene is possibly TRBD2 (6 bases). Trimming stripped 5 bases from V and 2 bases from J, with 10 bases between. Germline V CDR1 and CDR2: MNHNY, SVGAGI (reference sequence). The CDR3 is made up of 13 amino acids.

This clone was found once. The J gene is TRBJ1-1, the V gene TRBV15, with a tentative D call TRBD1 (5 bases). CDR1 is LNHNV and CDR2 is YYDKDF in the germline V gene (reference sequence). This CDR3 has 13 amino acids. V lost 0 bases, J lost 7 bases, and 9 bases lay in between. In DNA form, the CDR3 reads TGTGCCACCAGCAGAGAACTTCAGGGTGAAGCTTTCTTT. Translating it yields CATSRELQGEAFF.

The V and J genes are TRBV27 and TRBJ1-5, with no clear D. V was shortened by 3 bases and J by 4 bases, with 13 bases between the two germline ends. Germline lookup yields CDR1 MNHEY and CDR2 SMNVEV (reference sequence). This CDR3 spans 15 amino acids. Here the CDR3 reads CASSLGREGNQPQHF. The DNA for the CDR3 is TGTGCCAGCAGTTTGGGGAGGGAAGGGAATCAGCCCCAGCATTTT.

J is TRBJ1-6 and V is TRBV5-4; 9 nucleotides match TRBD1. Germline trimming cut 3 bases from V and 7 bases from J; bases unmatched to any gene: 8. This CDR3 has 16 amino acids. Germline lookup yields CDR1 SGHNT and CDR2 YYREEE (reference sequence). The CDR3 sequence: CASSYPGQGRNSPLHF. The CDR3 DNA is TGTGCCAGCAGCTATCCGGGACAGGGCCGCAATTCACCCCTCCACTTT.

The V gene is TRBV7-3, the J gene TRBJ2-1; 9 bases are a match to TRBD2. Germline values: CDR1 SGHTA, CDR2 FQGTGA. The CDR3 runs to 17 residues. The V gene end was trimmed by 5 bases and the J gene end by 9 bases; junction bases not matched to a gene: 17. The CDR3 bases are TGTGCCAGCAGCCCACACTCCGGGACTAGCAGATTCATTGAGCAGTTCTTC. This translates into CASSPHSGTSRFIEQFF.

The chain recombines TRBV7-9 with TRBJ1-3; the D gene is possibly TRBD1 (6 bases). Trimming stripped 6 bases from V and 2 bases from J, with 17 bases between. Germline CDR1 reads SEHNR; CDR2 reads FQNEAQ (reference sequence). The CDR3 covers 16 residues. The CDR3 DNA sequence: TGTGCCAGCAGAGAATACCCTAGGGGGACTGGAAACACCATATATTTT. Protein sequence: CASREYPRGTGNTIYF.

This rearrangement joins TRBV7-3 to TRBJ1-5; TRBD1 might be the D (5 bases). Trimming pared 1 base from V and 14 bases from J, leaving 18 bases between. In germline, CDR1 is SGHTA, CDR2 FQGTGA. The CDR3 runs to 14 residues. The CDR3 nucleotides read TGTGCCAGCAGCTTAAAGGCCCTCGGGACTGGGAAGCATTTT. Translation: CASSLKALGTGKHF. Looking up the rest from reference TRBV7-3 and TRBJ1-5 gives the full variable domain: GAGVSQTPSNKVTEKGKYVELRCDPISGHTALYWYRQSLGQGPEFLIYFQGTGAADDSGLPNDRFFAVRPEGSVSTLKIQRTERGDSAVYLCASSLKALGTGKHFGDGTRLSIL.

This chain links TRBV7-2 with TRBJ2-1; 12 bases fit TRBD2. Germline V CDR1 and CDR2: SGHTA, FQGNSA. The length of the CDR3 is 16 residues. Trimming took 5 bases from V and 5 from J; bases not matched to a gene: 7. CDR3 sequence reads: CASSPAGLAGNNEQFF. The CDR3 region has the DNA TGTGCCAGCAGCCCCGCCGGACTAGCGGGAAACAATGAGCAGTTCTTC.

The genes are TRBV6-2 or TRBV6-3 and TRBJ1-1; D remains unclear. CDR3 length equals 14 residues. Per the germline V gene, CDR1 is MNHEY and CDR2 is SVGEGT. Trimming took 2 bases from V and 6 from J, leaving 13 bases between them. CDR3 region: CASSYVSISAEAFF. CDR3 nucleotide sequence: TGTGCCAGCAGTTACGTTTCCATAAGCGCTGAAGCTTTCTTT.

This clone appeared once. The chain couples TRBV30 to TRBJ2-5, with 7 bases lining up with TRBD1. This CDR3 has 13 residues. J was trimmed by 5 bases and V by 5 bases; bases with no gene match: 8. CDR1 is GTSNPN, CDR2 SVGIG, per germline (reference sequence). This CDR3 reads CAWATGSGETQYF. In DNA form, the CDR3 reads TGTGCCTGGGCGACAGGGTCTGGGGAGACCCAGTACTTC.

The V and J genes are TRBV28 and TRBJ1-5; D not resolved. CDR1 MDHEN and CDR2 SYDVKM come from the germline V gene. The CDR3 loop spans 13 amino acids. V shed 3 bases and J shed 4 bases, with 7 bases lying between them. CDR3 amino acids: CASSLRENQPQHF. The CDR3 nucleotides are TGTGCCAGCAGTTTGAGGGAAAATCAGCCCCAGCATTTT.

CDR3 sequence (DNA): TGTGCCAGTAGCCCGGGACAGGCTAATGAAAAACTGTTTTTT. Amino acids: CASSPGQANEKLFF. This rearrangement joins TRBV19 to TRBJ1-4, with 8 bases identical to TRBD1. The CDR3 is 14 residues long. Germline CDR1 reads LNHDA; CDR2 reads SQIVND (reference sequence). The trim removed 6 bases at V and 3 bases at J, leaving 3 bases unmatched.

This clone appeared a single time. The chain is built from TRBV30 and TRBJ1-1; no firm D call. The CDR3 is made up of 14 amino acids. Germline assignment: CDR1 GTSNPN and CDR2 SVGIG (reference sequence). Trimming removed 0 bases from V and 2 bases from J, with 10 bases in between. The CDR3 reads CAWSVLGLNTEAFF. The DNA of the CDR3 is TGTGCCTGGAGTGTACTAGGGCTTAACACTGAAGCTTTCTTT.

This clone has a single count. The rearrangement joins TRBV27 to TRBJ2-2, with no clear D. The ends were cut back, 1 base at V and 3 bases at J, with 3 bases in the middle. CDR1 is MNHEY and CDR2 is SMNVEV in the germline V gene (reference sequence). This CDR3 spans 13 amino acids. DNA for the CDR3: TGTGCCAGCAGTTTATTCTACACCGGGGAGCTGTTTTTT. Its translation: CASSLFYTGELFF.

CDR3 sequence reads: CAWTGQGFNEKLFF. The CDR3 DNA reads TGTGCCTGGACGGGACAGGGGTTTAATGAAAAACTGTTTTTT. The rearrangement uses TRBV30 and TRBJ1-4; 10 bases line up with TRBD1. After removal of 4 bases from V and 4 bases from J, the junction contained 3 bases not matched to a gene. This CDR3 has 14 residues. Germline V gene lookup returns CDR1 GTSNPN and CDR2 SVGIG (reference sequence).

This chain joins TRBV12-3 or TRBV12-4 and TRBJ2-7, with D unclear. V was shortened by 3 bases and J by 7 bases, with 7 bases between the two germline ends. The CDR3 runs to 11 residues. CDR3 nucleotide sequence: TGTGCCAGCAGTTTGTCGCGTGAGCAGTACTTC. Amino acids: CASSLSREQYF.

V is TRBV9 and J is TRBJ2-1, with D maybe TRBD2 (5 bases). This CDR3 is built from 15 residues. V was cut by 1 base and J by 3 bases, with 11 bases left in between. Germline V gives CDR1 SGDLS, CDR2 YYNGEE. The CDR3 here is CASSVRLAVYNEQFF. The DNA for the CDR3 is TGTGCCAGCAGCGTAAGGCTAGCTGTCTACAATGAGCAGTTCTTC.

The V and J genes are TRBV30 and TRBJ2-3; 10 nucleotides line up with TRBD1. V dropped 1 base and J dropped 4; count of bases not matched to a gene: 2. Per germline, CDR1 GTSNPN and CDR2 SVGIG (reference sequence). This CDR3 has 14 amino acids. CDR3 loop: CAWSGGTGADTQYF. CDR3 bases: TGTGCCTGGAGTGGGGGGACAGGGGCAGATACGCAGTATTTT. Variable domain in full (rest from reference TRBV30 and TRBJ2-3): SQTIHQWPATLVQPVGSPLSLECTVEGTSNPNLYWYRQAAGRGLQLLFYSVGIGQISSEVPQNLSASRPQDRQFILSSKKLLLSDSGFYLCAWSGGTGADTQYFGPGTRLTVL.

This rearrangement joins TRBV2 to TRBJ1-1; D call uncertain. There are 10 residues in the CDR3. The V gene lost 4 bases and the J gene lost 7 bases, with 4 bases spanning the gap. The germline V gene encodes CDR1 SNHLY and CDR2 FYNNEI. In nucleotides, the CDR3 is TGTGCCAGCAGTGCCCTTGAAGCTTTCTTT. Translated, it gives CASSALEAFF.

Comment on this clone: Other DNA sequences in the same sample also yield this CDR3. The chain uses TRBV6-6 and TRBJ2-7; 10 bases agree with TRBD1. With V trimmed by 5 bases and J by 2 bases, 6 bases remained unmatched. Germline assignment: CDR1 MNHNY and CDR2 SVGAGI (reference sequence). This CDR3 has 15 residues. CDR3: CASSPRQGAAYEQYF. DNA for the CDR3: TGTGCCAGCAGTCCCCGACAGGGGGCCGCCTACGAGCAGTACTTC.

V gene TRBV28 combines with J gene TRBJ1-1; no clear D gene. The CDR3 is made up of 13 amino acids. Germline assignment: CDR1 MDHEN and CDR2 SYDVKM. V was shortened by 1 base and J by 5 bases, with 8 bases between the two germline ends. The DNA of the CDR3 is TGTGCCAGCAGTTTATTCTTCAGGACTGAAGCTTTCTTT. This translates into CASSLFFRTEAFF.